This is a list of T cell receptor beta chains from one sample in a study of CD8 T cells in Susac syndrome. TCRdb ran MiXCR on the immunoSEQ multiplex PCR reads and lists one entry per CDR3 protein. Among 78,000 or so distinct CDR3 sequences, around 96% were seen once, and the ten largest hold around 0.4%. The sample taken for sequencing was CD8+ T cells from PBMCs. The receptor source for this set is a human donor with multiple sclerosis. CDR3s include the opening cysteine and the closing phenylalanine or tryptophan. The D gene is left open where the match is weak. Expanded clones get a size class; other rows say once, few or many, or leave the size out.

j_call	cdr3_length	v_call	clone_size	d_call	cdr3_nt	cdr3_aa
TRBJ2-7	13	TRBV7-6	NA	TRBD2	TGTGCCAGCAGCAGTAGCGGGAGGTACGAGCAGTACTTC	CASSSSGRYEQYF
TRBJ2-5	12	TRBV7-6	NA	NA	TGTGCCAGCAGCGACTACCAAGAGACCCAGTACTTC	CASSDYQETQYF
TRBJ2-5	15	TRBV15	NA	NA	TGTGCCACCAGCAAGGCCTCTGTGCCCCAAGAGACCCAGTACTTC	CATSKASVPQETQYF
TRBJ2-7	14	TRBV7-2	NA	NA	TGTGCCAGCAGCTCCCGAGGGGGGGCCTACGAGCAGTACTTC	CASSSRGGAYEQYF
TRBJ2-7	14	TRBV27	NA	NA	TGTGCCAGCGGTTCCAGGGATGATGACTACGAGCAGTACTTC	CASGSRDDDYEQYF
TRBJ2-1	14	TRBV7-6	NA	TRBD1	TGTGCCAGCAGCTTATCGAACAGGGGAAATGAGCAGTTCTTC	CASSLSNRGNEQFF
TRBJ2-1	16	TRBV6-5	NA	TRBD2	TGTGCCACGAAGTTGGGGACTAGCGGGAAATACAATGAGCAGTTCTTC	CATKLGTSGKYNEQFF
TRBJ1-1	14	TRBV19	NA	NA	TGTGCCAGTAGTATAATTTTCATGAACACTGAAGCTTTCTTT	CASSIIFMNTEAFF
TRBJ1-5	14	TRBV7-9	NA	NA	TGTGCCAGCAGCTCCGACGGAGACCTAGGGCCCCAGCATTTT	CASSSDGDLGPQHF
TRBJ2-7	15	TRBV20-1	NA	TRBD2	TGCAGTGCTTCTTTTAGCGGGGGTTATTCCTACGAGCAGTACTTC	CSASFSGGYSYEQYF
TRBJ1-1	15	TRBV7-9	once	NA	TGTGCCAGCAGCTTAAAGTCGGGATTCGGCGATGAAGCTTTCTTT	CASSLKSGFGDEAFF
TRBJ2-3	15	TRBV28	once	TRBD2	TGTGCCAGCAGATCTAGGACTAGCGTAATAGATACGCAGTATTTT	CASRSRTSVIDTQYF
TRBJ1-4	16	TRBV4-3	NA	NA	TGCGCCAGCAGCCAAGATTGGGGGGTCACTAATGAAAAACTGTTTTTT	CASSQDWGVTNEKLFF
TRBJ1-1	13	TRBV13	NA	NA	TGTGCCAGCAGCTTCCCAGGGGTTGCTGAAGCTTTCTTT	CASSFPGVAEAFF
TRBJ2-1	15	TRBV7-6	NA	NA	TGTGCCAGCAGTTACACTGAAACAGGAGGTGTTGAGCAGTTCTTC	CASSYTETGGVEQFF
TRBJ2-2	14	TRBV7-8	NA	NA	TGTGCCAGCAGCTTAGCTAGTTTGATCGGGGAGCTGTTTTTT	CASSLASLIGELFF
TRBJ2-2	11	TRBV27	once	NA	TGTGCCAGCAGTTGGTTCGGGGAGCTGTTTTTT	CASSWFGELFF
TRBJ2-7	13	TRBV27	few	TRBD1	TGTGCCAGCAGTTTGGGACAGAGCTACGAGCAGTACTTC	CASSLGQSYEQYF
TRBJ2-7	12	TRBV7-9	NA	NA	TGTGCCAGCACCCTCCAGGGCTACGAGCAGTACTTC	CASTLQGYEQYF
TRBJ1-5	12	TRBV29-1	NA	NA	TGCAGCGTTGTTAGCGGCAATCAGCCCCAGCATTTT	CSVVSGNQPQHF
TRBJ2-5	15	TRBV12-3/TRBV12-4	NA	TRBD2	TGTGCCAGCAGTTTCGGGACTAGCGGGGGGGAGACCCAGTACTTC	CASSFGTSGGETQYF
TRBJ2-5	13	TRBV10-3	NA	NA	TGTGCCATCAGTGAGACATGGAGGGAGACCCAGTACTTC	CAISETWRETQYF
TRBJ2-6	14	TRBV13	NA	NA	TGTGCCAGCAGCCGCATGGCTGGGGCCAACGTCCTGACTTTC	CASSRMAGANVLTF
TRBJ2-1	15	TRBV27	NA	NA	TGTGCCAGCGGAGATATAGCGAGCTCCTACAATGAGCAGTTCTTC	CASGDIASSYNEQFF
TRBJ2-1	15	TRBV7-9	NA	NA	TGTGCCAGCAGCTTAGCAGGGGGAACCTACAATGAGCAGTTCTTC	CASSLAGGTYNEQFF
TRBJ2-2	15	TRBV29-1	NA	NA	TGCAGCGTTGCAGGCCTAAGGCATGGGGCCGGGGAGCTGTCTTTT	CSVAGLRHGAGELSF
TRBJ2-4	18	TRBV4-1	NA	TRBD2	TGCGCCAGCAGCCAAGGACTAGCGGGTAGTAATTTCAAAAACATTCAGTACTTC	CASSQGLAGSNFKNIQYF
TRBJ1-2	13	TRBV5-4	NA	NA	TGTGCCAGCAGCTTTAGGGGAACCTATGGCTACACCTTC	CASSFRGTYGYTF